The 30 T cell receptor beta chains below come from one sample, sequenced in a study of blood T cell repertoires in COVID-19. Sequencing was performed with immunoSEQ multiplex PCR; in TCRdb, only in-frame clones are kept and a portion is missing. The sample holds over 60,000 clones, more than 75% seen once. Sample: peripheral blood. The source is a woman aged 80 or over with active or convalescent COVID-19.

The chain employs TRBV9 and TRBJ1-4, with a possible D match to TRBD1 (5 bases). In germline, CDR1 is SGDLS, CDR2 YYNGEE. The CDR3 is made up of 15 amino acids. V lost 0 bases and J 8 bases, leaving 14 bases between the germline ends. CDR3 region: CASSVGQGDYEKLFF. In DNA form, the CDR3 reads TGTGCCAGCAGCGTAGGGCAGGGTGATTACGAAAAACTGTTTTTT.

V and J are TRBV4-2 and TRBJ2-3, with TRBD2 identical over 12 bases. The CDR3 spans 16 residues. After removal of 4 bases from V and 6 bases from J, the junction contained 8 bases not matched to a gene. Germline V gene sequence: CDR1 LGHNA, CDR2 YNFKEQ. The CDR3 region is CASSPRLAGEGDTQYF. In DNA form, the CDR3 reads TGTGCCAGCAGCCCTAGACTAGCGGGGGAGGGGGATACGCAGTATTTT.

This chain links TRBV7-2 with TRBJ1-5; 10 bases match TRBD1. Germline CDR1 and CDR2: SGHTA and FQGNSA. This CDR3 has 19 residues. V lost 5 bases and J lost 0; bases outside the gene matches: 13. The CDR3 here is CASSARDRGGIGSNQPQHF. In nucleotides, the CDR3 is TGTGCCAGCAGCGCTCGGGACAGGGGCGGAATCGGTAGCAATCAGCCCCAGCATTTT.

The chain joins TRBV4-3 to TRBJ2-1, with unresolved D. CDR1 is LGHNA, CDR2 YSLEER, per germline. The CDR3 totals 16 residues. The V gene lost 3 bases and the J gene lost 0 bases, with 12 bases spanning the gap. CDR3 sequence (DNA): TGCGCCAGCAGCCACAACCGGGTCTACTCCTACAATGAGCAGTTCTTC. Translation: CASSHNRVYSYNEQFF.

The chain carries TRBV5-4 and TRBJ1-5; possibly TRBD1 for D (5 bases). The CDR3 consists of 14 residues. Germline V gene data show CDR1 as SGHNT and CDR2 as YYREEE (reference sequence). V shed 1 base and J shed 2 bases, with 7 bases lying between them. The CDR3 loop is CASSLQGGNQPQHF. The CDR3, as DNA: TGTGCCAGCAGCTTGCAGGGTGGCAATCAGCCCCAGCATTTT.

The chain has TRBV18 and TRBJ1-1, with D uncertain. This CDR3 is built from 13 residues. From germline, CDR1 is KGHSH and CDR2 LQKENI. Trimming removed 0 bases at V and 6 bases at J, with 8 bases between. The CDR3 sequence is CASSPPIFAEAFF. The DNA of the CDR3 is TGTGCCAGCTCACCACCTATATTCGCTGAAGCTTTCTTT.

Here the CDR3 DNA reads TGCGCCAGCAGCCAAGCGGTTACCCCAACCACAGATACGCAGTATTTT. Amino acids: CASSQAVTPTTDTQYF. The V and J genes are TRBV4-1 and TRBJ2-3; D gene ambiguous. V was shortened by 1 base and J by 2 bases, with 13 bases between the two germline ends. The length of the CDR3 is 16 residues. Germline CDR1 reads MGHRA; CDR2 reads YSYEKL.

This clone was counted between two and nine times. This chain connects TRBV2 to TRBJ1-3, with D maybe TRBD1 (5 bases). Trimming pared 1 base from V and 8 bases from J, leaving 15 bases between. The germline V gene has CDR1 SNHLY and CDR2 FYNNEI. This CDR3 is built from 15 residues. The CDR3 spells CASSEGGGPRDTIYF. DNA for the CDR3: TGTGCCAGCAGTGAAGGTGGTGGTCCCAGGGACACCATATATTTT.

CDR3 sequence: CASPGAGSGNTIYF. DNA for the CDR3: TGTGCCAGCCCAGGGGCAGGCTCTGGAAACACCATATATTTT. The chain combines TRBV7-9 with TRBJ1-3; D is possibly TRBD1 (6 bases). Per germline, CDR1 SEHNR and CDR2 FQNEAQ (reference sequence). V lost 8 bases and J lost 0, with 11 bases in between. This CDR3 spans 14 amino acids.

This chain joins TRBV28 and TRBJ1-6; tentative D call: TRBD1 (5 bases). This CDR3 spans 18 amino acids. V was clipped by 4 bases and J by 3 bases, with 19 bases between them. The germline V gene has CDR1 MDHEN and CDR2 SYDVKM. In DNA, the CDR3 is TGTGCCAGCAGTTCTTCCCGCAGGGTGGGAATCTATAATTCACCCCTCCACTTT. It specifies CASSSSRRVGIYNSPLHF.

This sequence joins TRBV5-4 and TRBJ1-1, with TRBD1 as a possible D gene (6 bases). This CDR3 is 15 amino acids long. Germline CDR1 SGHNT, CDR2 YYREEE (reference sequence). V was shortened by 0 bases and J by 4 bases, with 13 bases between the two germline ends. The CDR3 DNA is TGTGCCAGCAGCTTGGGAGGGGAGGGGGGCACTGAAGCTTTCTTT. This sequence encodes CASSLGGEGGTEAFF.

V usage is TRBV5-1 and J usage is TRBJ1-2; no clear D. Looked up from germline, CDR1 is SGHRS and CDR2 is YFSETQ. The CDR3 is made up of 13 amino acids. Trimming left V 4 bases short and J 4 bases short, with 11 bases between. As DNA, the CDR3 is TGCGCCAGCAGCATCGGCGAGGGCTATGGCTACACCTTC. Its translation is CASSIGEGYGYTF. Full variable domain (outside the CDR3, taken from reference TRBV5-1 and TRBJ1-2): KAGVTQTPRYLIKTRGQQVTLSCSPISGHRSVSWYQQTPGQGLQFLFEYFSETQRNKGNFPGRFSGRQFSNSRSEMNVSTLELGDSALYLCASSIGEGYGYTFGSGTRLTVV.

As DNA, the CDR3 is TGTGCCAGCAGCTTAGTTGGGTCAGGCCGGGAGACCCAGTACTTC. Amino acids: CASSLVGSGRETQYF. V and J are TRBV7-2 and TRBJ2-5; D not certain. CDR3 length: 15 amino acids. Germline CDR1 SGHTA, CDR2 FQGNSA. Trimming removed 1 base from V and 5 bases from J, with 14 bases in between.

This chain's CDR3 is CASSAGTLGGYTF. For the CDR3, the DNA is TGTGCCAGCAGCGCCGGGACACTCGGGGGCTACACCTTC. The chain joins TRBV5-6 to TRBJ1-2; a possible D gene is TRBD1 (6 bases). The CDR3 spans 13 residues. Trimming took off 4 bases at V and 8 bases at J, with 15 bases between the two ends. Germline CDR1 SGHDT, CDR2 YYEEEE.

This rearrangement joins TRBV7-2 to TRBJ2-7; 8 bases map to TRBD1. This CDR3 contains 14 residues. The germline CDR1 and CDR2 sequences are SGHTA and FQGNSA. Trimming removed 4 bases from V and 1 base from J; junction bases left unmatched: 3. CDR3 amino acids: CASSSDRGSYEQYF. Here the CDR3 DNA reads TGTGCCAGCAGCTCTGACAGGGGTTCCTACGAGCAGTACTTC.

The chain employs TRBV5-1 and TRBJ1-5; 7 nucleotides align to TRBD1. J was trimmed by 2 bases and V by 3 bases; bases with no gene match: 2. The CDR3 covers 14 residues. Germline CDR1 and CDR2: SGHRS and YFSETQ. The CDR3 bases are TGCGCCAGCAGCTCCGGACAGGGCAATCAGCCCCAGCATTTT. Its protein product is CASSSGQGNQPQHF. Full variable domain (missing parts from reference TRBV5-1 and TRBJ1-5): KAGVTQTPRYLIKTRGQQVTLSCSPISGHRSVSWYQQTPGQGLQFLFEYFSETQRNKGNFPGRFSGRQFSNSRSEMNVSTLELGDSALYLCASSSGQGNQPQHFGDGTRLSIL.

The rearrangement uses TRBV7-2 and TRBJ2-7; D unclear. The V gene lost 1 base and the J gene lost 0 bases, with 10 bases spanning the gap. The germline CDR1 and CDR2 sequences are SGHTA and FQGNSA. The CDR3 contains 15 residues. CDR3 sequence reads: CASSLEAGPSYEQYF. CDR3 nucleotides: TGTGCCAGCAGCTTAGAAGCAGGCCCCTCCTACGAGCAGTACTTC.

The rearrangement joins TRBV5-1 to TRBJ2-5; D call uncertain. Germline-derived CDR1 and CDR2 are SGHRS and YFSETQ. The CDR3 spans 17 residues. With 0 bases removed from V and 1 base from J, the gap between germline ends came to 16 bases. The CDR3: CASSLGWRDSPQETQYF. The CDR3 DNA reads TGCGCCAGCAGCTTGGGATGGAGAGACTCCCCCCAAGAGACCCAGTACTTC.

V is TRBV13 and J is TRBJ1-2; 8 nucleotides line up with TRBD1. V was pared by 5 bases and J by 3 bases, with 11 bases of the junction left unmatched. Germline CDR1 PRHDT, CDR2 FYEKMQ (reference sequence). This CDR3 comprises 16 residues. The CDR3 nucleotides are TGTGCCAGCAGCCTCTCCGCGGACAGGGTAGACTATGGCTACACCTTC. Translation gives CASSLSADRVDYGYTF.

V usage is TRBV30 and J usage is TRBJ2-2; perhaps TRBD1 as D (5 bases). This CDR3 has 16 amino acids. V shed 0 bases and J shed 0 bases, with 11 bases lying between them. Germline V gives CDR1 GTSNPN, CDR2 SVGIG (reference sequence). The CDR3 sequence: CAWSVRAATNTGELFF. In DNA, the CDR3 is TGTGCCTGGAGTGTCAGGGCAGCCACGAACACCGGGGAGCTGTTTTTT. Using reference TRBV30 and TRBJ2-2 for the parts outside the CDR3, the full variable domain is SQTIHQWPATLVQPVGSPLSLECTVEGTSNPNLYWYRQAAGRGLQLLFYSVGIGQISSEVPQNLSASRPQDRQFILSSKKLLLSDSGFYLCAWSVRAATNTGELFFGEGSRLTVL.

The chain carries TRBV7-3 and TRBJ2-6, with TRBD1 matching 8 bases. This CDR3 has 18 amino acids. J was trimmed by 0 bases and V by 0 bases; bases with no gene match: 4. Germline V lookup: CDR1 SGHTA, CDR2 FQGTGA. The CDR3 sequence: CASSLTRTGNSGANVLTF. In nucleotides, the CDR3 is TGTGCCAGCAGCTTAACCCGGACAGGGAACTCTGGGGCCAACGTCCTGACTTTC.

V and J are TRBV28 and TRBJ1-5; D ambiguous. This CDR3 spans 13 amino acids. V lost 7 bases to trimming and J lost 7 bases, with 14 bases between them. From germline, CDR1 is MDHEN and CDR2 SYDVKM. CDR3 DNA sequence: TGTGCCAGCACCCTAGCCGGGCGGCAGCCCCAGCATTTT. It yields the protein CASTLAGRQPQHF.

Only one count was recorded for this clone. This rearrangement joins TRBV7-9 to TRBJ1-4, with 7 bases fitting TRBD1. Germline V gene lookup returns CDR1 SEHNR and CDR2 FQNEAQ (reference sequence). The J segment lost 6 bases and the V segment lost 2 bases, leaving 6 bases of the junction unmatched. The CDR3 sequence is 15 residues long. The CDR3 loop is CASSLYEGADEKLFF. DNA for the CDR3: TGTGCCAGCAGCTTATATGAGGGGGCTGATGAAAAACTGTTTTTT.

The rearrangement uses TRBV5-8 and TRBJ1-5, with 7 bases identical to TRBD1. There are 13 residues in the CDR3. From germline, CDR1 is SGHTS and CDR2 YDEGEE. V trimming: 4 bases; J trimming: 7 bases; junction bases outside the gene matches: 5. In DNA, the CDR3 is TGTGCCAGCAGCGAGGGACAGTACCAGCCCCAGCATTTT. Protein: CASSEGQYQPQHF.

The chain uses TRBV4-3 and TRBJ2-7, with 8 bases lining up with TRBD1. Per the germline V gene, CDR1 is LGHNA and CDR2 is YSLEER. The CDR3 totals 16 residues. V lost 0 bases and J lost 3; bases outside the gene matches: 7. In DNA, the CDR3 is TGCGCCAGCAGCCAAGACCCAGGGGGCGCTTTCTACGAGCAGTACTTC. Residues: CASSQDPGGAFYEQYF.

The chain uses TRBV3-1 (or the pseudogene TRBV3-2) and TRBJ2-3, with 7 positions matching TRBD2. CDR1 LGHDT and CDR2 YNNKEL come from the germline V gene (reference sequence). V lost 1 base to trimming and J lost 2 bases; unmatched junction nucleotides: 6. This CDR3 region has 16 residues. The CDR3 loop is CASSQAGGGLTDTQYF. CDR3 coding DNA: TGTGCCAGCAGCCAAGCTGGCGGGGGACTCACAGATACGCAGTATTTT.

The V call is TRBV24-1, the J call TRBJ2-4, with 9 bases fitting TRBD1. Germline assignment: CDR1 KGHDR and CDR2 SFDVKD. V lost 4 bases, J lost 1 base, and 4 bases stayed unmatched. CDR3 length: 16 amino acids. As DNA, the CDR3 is TGTGCCACCAGTGACTCCGGGACAGGGGCCAAAAACATTCAGTACTTC. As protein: CATSDSGTGAKNIQYF.

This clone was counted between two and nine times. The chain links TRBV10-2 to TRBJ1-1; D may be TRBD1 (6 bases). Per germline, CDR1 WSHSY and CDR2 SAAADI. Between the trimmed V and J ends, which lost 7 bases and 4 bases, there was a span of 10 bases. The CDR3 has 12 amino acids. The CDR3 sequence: CASTKGGTEAFF. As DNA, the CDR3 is TGCGCCAGCACGAAAGGGGGCACTGAAGCTTTCTTT.

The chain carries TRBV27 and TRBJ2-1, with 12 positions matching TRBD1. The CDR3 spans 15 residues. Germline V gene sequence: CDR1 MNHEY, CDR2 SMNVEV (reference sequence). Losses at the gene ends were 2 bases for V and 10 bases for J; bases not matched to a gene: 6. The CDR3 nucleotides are TGTGCCAGCAGTTTAGGGGGACAGGGGGCGGGGGAGCAGTTCTTC. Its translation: CASSLGGQGAGEQFF.

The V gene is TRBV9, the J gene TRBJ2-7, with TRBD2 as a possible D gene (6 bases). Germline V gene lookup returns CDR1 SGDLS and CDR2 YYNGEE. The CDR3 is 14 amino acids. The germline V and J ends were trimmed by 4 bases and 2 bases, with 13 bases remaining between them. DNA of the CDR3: TGTGCCAGCAGCACCGCCGGGAGCCCCTACGAGCAGTACTTC. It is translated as CASSTAGSPYEQYF.